This passage covers 6 T cell receptor beta chains from one sample sequenced in a study of T cells after yellow fever vaccination. One entry per CDR3 protein results from TCRdb running MiXCR on the 5' RACE reads. The sample lists around 310,000 distinct CDR3 sequences, less than 4.5% occurring once. Source: PBMCs, taken on the day of the yellow fever booster vaccination. The receptor source for this set is a man between 18 and 35 years old who received the YFV17D yellow fever vaccine.

This clonotype has more than one count but fewer than ten. The chain links TRBV10-3 to TRBJ2-3; D tentatively fits TRBD1 or TRBD2 (5 bases each). Trimming took off 3 bases at V and 1 base at J, with 8 bases between the two ends. Germline V gene lookup returns CDR1 ENHRY and CDR2 SYGVKD. The CDR3 loop spans 14 amino acids. DNA for the CDR3: TGTGCCATCAGTGAAGGGGACCGCACAGATACGCAGTATTTT. This translates into CAISEGDRTDTQYF.

This clonotype was seen ten or more times. The gene calls are TRBV4-2 and TRBJ2-5; D is ambiguous. This CDR3 has 12 amino acids. V shed 4 bases and J shed 5 bases, with 8 bases lying between them. The germline CDR1 and CDR2 sequences are LGHNA and YNFKEQ. The CDR3 region is CASSRNGETQYF. The CDR3 nucleotides are TGTGCCAGCAGCCGCAACGGGGAGACCCAGTACTTC.

This clonotype has at least ten counts. The chain has TRBV20-1 and TRBJ2-3, with D hard to call. CDR3 length equals 13 residues. The germline gives CDR1 DFQATT, CDR2 SNEGSKA (reference sequence). Trimming took off 1 base at V and 5 bases at J, with 10 bases between the two ends. CDR3 DNA sequence: TGCAGTGCTAGAGGCACGGCCCAAGATACGCAGTATTTT. This encodes CSARGTAQDTQYF.

This rearrangement joins TRBV5-1 to TRBJ2-5; the match to TRBD2 covers 8 bases. Germline trimming cut 4 bases from V and 5 bases from J; bases unmatched to any gene: 10. The CDR3 is made up of 15 amino acids. CDR1 and CDR2 from the germline V gene are SGHRS and YFSETQ. The DNA for the CDR3 is TGCGCCAGCAGCGCGGCCGGGACTAGAGAGGAGACCCAGTACTTC. Encoded protein: CASSAAGTREETQYF.

This clonotype was found many times. The chain employs TRBV27 and TRBJ2-1; D might be TRBD2 (6 bases). CDR1 is MNHEY, CDR2 SMNVEV, per germline (reference sequence). CDR3 length: 13 amino acids. V was clipped by 4 bases and J by 4 bases, with 8 bases between them. The DNA for the CDR3 is TGTGCCAGCAGTTCCGGGACTTACAATGAGCAGTTCTTC. Its protein product is CASSSGTYNEQFF.

This clonotype was counted ten times or more. The chain employs TRBV12-3 or TRBV12-4 and TRBJ1-5; 7 bases fit TRBD1. V shed 7 bases and J 5 bases; nucleotides not matched to a gene: 5. The CDR3 runs to 13 residues. CDR3 sequence: CASTGQEDQPQHF. The CDR3 nucleotides read TGTGCCAGCACCGGACAGGAGGATCAGCCCCAGCATTTT.